This T cell receptor beta chain was profiled in a study of regulatory T cells in long-lasting Graves disease (dated by TCRdb to 2020 to 2023). Regarding the complete study: In the newly diagnosed Graves' disease group, patients had been taking antithyroid drugs for less than 3 months. Patients with persistent Graves' disease were compared with patients with newly diagnosed Graves' disease using TCR sequencing and RNA sequencing of peripheral blood. The study was registered as a clinical trial and conducted in China. A total of around 35 samples underwent TCR sequencing, from about 13 patients with persistent Graves' disease and roughly 20 patients with newly diagnosed Graves' disease.

This clonotype has ten or more counts. Its antigen remains undetermined. No quality values exist for individual bases; no much larger clone is one base distant. General study outcomes and caveats: Patients with persistent disease shared more public clonotypes (fewer than 3,000) than newly diagnosed patients did (around 930). Persistent disease showed preferential use of TRBV28, TRBJ1-2 and TRBJ2-5, whereas newly diagnosed disease favored TRBV20-1 and TRBJ2-1. Because the primary lesion, thyroid tissue, could not be accessed, the study looked at peripheral blood alone. Lower TCR Shannon entropy and fewer highly expanded clones were observed in persistent Graves' disease patients than in newly diagnosed patients, which suggested clonal expansion. The authors noted that the small sample size was a limitation that may lower accuracy. Sequencing and analysis were restricted to the TCR beta chain.

The time point label, read with the paper, signifies: newly diagnosed GD, antithyroid drugs for less than 3 months. RNA was extracted from PBMCs in TRIzol for both TCR sequencing and RNA sequencing. Graves' disease was diagnosed according to American Thyroid Association guidelines. Recruitment of patients was carried out at an endocrinology department in Xi'an, China. Each patient gave roughly 8.4 milliliters of peripheral blood, collected in an EDTA anticoagulant tube. PBMCs were isolated by Ficoll Paque Plus density gradient separation without further T cell sorting. An Agilent 2100 Bioanalyzer and agarose gel were used to check RNA quality, while a NanoDrop 2000 measured RNA concentration. Libraries came from multiplex PCR. The sequencing machine was an Illumina HiSeq 4000. TCR beta libraries were built with iRepertoire HTBI primers and Arm-PCR amplification of CDR3 regions. Gel purification was performed on PCR products prior to sequencing. As for the original processing: Across samples, around 58 TRBV and 13 to 15 TRBJ segments were identified and used for gene usage analysis of CDR3 amino acid clonotypes. COPE and FqMerger were used to merge filtered high-quality paired reads into contigs. BLAST was used to align contigs to IMGT TRBV, TRBD and TRBJ reference genes, and CDR3 was defined according to IMGT. Any clonotype with a frequency above 0.1% was counted as a highly expanded clone. Shannon entropy was used to measure repertoire diversity, and the Gini coefficient was used to measure V-J evenness. Public clonotypes were defined as clonotypes shared by more than one individual. The raw public data were reprocessed by TCRdb itself: fastp quality trimming at Q25, MiXCR clonotype calling, in-frame beta chains only. Under each unique CDR3 protein, matching rows form one entry showing the most common genes and DNA. The V and J calls and clone size come from TCRdb's table, not from the authors' own analysis. In all, the sample holds approximately 540,000 distinct CDR3 sequences, and more than 10% of those were seen once. The leading ten clones occupy 7.5% to 9% of the sample.

Including the terminal cysteine and phenylalanine, the CDR3 comprises 15 residues. The entry retains the CDR3 DNA only, 45 bases that are in frame from base 1. Per the germline V gene (reference sequence), MNHEY is the CDR1 and SMNVEV is the CDR2. V ends up 6 bases short and J 6 bases short, with an unmatched junction base count of 12. This sample was shared with a second study, whose subject was T cells in Graves' hyperthyroidism and ophthalmopathy. The second study reports: Stable Graves' hyperthyroidism was defined as no progression to ophthalmopathy during 18 months of follow-up. Hyperthyroidism patients were aged 18 to 65 years and newly diagnosed, with disease duration of less than 2 months. Exclusion was applied to patients with uncontrolled infections, other autoimmune diseases, pregnancy or lactation. Diagnoses were based on clinical symptoms, serum thyroxine and TRAb, thyroid ultrasound and orbital computed tomography. The TCR CDR3 was subjected to a first round of RT-PCR using the HTBI primer set and the Qiagen OneStep RT-PCR kit. Blood samples also contained most of the expanded thyroid clonotypes (frequency above 0.001), which suggests that blood repertoires may reflect thyroid immune responses. A model built on a 13 V-J signature distinguished ophthalmopathy from stable hyperthyroidism, reaching approximately 89% sensitivity and approximately 83% specificity in cross-validation and 80%/75% in testing. During validation, the model predicted progression to ophthalmopathy a median of approximately 6 months ahead of onset, with around 71% sensitivity and roughly 72% specificity. A discovery cohort of about a hundred patients, roughly 45 with Graves' ophthalmopathy and roughly 59 with stable Graves' hyperthyroidism, was used to find distinguishing TCR V-J signatures. An independent validation cohort of around 19 hyperthyroidism patients and 17 patients who later progressed to ophthalmopathy tested prospective prediction of ophthalmopathy. The 100 discovery patients were randomly split 7:3 into training and test sets. Thyroid tissue and blood T-cell repertoires from about six Graves' hyperthyroidism patients were also compared in the study. After blood sampling, hyperthyroidism patients were treated with methimazole at a starting dose of 30 mg daily, and ophthalmopathy patients were treated with high-dose intravenous methylprednisolone. Libraries were constructed in a second round of multiplex PCR, after which size selection and purification were performed. Sequencing of the libraries was done on an Illumina HiSeq2000 using paired-end 100 bp reads. Raw data were processed with SOAPnuke, discarding reads with adapters, uncalled bases, mean Phred below 15, or no exact constant-primer or identifier match. COPE v1.2.5 was used to merge the high-quality paired reads, and each unique nucleotide sequence was defined as a clonotype. MiTCR v1.1 was used to align the clonotypes against IMGT TRBV, TRBD and TRBJ reference segments. The analysis included only V-J combinations with a frequency above 0.0001, which together covered about 99% of the repertoires. The TCS score was defined as F50 (clonal expansion) divided by E x V (chaos), with BLOSUM62-based TCRdist calculated between CDR3 peptides within each V-J. Welch's t-statistics and random forest reduced around 510 V-J features to about 12, which were used in a naive Bayes classifier (R e1071). No statistical method was used to set the sample size in advance, and investigators knew the group allocation. The paper reports TCR Vbeta CDR3 sequencing of about 140 peripheral blood samples: approximately 43 ophthalmopathy, 75 to 80 hyperthyroidism and 17 progressor patients.

The receptor's source is a woman aged 25 to 39 with Graves disease. Donor details come from another sample of the same person, matched by shared clones. Sequenced material: peripheral blood mononuclear cells (PBMCs), taken at new diagnosis, from a patient treated with antithyroid drugs. Recombination connected TRBV27 to TRBJ1-2; the central 8 bases match TRBD1. CDR3 reads: CASSSTGQGAHGYTF. The sequenced DNA is TGTGCCAGCAGCTCAACTGGACAGGGAGCTCATGGCTACACCTTC.